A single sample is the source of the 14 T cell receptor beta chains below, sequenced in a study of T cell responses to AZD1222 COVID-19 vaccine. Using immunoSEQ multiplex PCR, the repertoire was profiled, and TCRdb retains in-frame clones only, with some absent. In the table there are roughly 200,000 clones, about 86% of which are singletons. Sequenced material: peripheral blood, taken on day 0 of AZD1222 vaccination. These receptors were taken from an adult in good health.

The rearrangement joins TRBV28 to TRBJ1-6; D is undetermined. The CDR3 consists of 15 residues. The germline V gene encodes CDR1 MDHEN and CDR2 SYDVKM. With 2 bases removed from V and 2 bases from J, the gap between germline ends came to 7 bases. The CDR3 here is CASSLGGPYNSPLHF. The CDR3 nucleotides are TGTGCCAGCAGTTTAGGAGGGCCCTATAATTCACCCCTCCACTTT.

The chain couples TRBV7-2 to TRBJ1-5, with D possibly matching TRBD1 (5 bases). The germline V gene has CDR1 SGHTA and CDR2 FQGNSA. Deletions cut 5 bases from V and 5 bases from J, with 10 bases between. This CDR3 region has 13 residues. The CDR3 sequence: CASSGDLDQPQHF. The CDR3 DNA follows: TGTGCCAGCAGCGGGGACCTCGATCAGCCCCAGCATTTT.

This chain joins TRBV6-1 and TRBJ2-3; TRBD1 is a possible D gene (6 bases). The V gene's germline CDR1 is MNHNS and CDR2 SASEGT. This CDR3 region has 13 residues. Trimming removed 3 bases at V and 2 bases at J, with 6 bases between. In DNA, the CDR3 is TGTGCCAGCAGTGAGGGACACACAGATACGCAGTATTTT. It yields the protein CASSEGHTDTQYF.

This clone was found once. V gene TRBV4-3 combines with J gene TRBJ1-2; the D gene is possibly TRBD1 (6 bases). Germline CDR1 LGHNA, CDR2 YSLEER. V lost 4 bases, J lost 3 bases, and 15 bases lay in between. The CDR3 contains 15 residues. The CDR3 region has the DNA TGCGCCAGCAGCCTCGGGCGGTGGGGGCACTATGGCTACACCTTC. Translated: CASSLGRWGHYGYTF.

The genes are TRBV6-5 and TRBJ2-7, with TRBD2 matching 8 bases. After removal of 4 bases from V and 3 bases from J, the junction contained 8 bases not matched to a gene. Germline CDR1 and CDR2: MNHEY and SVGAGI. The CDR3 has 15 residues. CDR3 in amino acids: CASSLGGGGLYEQYF. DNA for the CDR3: TGTGCCAGCAGTTTAGGAGGCGGGGGGCTCTACGAGCAGTACTTC.

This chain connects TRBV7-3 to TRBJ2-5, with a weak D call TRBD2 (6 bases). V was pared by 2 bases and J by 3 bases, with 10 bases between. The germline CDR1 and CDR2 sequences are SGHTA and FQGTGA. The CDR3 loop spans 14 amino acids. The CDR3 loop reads CASSLQPGEETQYF. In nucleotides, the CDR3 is TGTGCCAGCAGCTTACAGCCGGGGGAAGAGACCCAGTACTTC. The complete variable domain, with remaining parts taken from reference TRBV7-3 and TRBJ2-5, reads GAGVSQTPSNKVTEKGKYVELRCDPISGHTALYWYRQSLGQGPEFLIYFQGTGAADDSGLPNDRFFAVRPEGSVSTLKIQRTERGDSAVYLCASSLQPGEETQYFGPGTRLLVL.

The CDR3 sequence: CASSFSSGGLGNYEQYF. The CDR3 bases are TGCGCCAGCAGCTTTAGCAGCGGGGGACTTGGAAACTACGAGCAGTACTTC. The chain couples TRBV5-1 to TRBJ2-7; 8 bases line up with TRBD2. This CDR3 is 17 amino acids long. CDR1 is SGHRS, CDR2 YFSETQ, per germline. The V segment lost 2 bases and the J segment 3 bases; nucleotides outside the gene matches: 13.

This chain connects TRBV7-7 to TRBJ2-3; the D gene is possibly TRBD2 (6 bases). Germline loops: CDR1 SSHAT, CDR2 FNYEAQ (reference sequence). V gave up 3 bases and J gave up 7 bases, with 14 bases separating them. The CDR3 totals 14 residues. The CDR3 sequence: CASSLGLPPNTQYF. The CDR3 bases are TGTGCCAGCAGCTTGGGACTGCCCCCAAATACGCAGTATTTT.

The DNA of the CDR3 is TGTGCCAGCAGCCAACCCCCAACCAGGGAGGGGTTCGACGGGGCCAACGTCCTGACTTTC. It yields the protein CASSQPPTREGFDGANVLTF. The chain couples TRBV14 to TRBJ2-6, with 7 nucleotides matching TRBD2. This CDR3 region has 20 residues. Germline CDR1 is SGHDN and CDR2 is FVKESK. The V gene end was trimmed by 2 bases and the J gene end by 4 bases; junction bases not matched to a gene: 17. The whole variable domain, filled in from reference TRBV14 and TRBJ2-6, reads EAGVTQFPSHSVIEKGQTVTLRCDPISGHDNLYWYRRVMGKEIKFLLHFVKESKQDESGMPNNRFLAERTGGTYSTLKVQPAELEDSGVYFCASSQPPTREGFDGANVLTFGAGSRLTVL.

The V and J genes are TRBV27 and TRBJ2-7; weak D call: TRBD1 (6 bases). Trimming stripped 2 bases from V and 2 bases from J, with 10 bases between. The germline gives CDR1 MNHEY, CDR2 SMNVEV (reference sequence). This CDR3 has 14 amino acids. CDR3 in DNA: TGTGCCAGCAGTTTAGGCAGGGGACCCTACGAGCAGTACTTC. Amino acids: CASSLGRGPYEQYF.

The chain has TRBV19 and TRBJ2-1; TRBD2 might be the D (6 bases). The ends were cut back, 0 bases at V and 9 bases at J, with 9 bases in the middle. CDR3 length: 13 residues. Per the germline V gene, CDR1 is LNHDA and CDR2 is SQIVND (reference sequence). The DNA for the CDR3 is TGTGCCAGTAGTATAGACAGAGCGGGTGAGCAGTTCTTC. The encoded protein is CASSIDRAGEQFF.

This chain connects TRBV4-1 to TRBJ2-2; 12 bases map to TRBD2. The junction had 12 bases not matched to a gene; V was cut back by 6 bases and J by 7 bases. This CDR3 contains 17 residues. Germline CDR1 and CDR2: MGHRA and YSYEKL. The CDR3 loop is CASRDRGLAGGFGELFF. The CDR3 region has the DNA TGCGCCAGCAGGGACAGGGGCCTAGCGGGGGGGTTCGGGGAGCTGTTTTTT.

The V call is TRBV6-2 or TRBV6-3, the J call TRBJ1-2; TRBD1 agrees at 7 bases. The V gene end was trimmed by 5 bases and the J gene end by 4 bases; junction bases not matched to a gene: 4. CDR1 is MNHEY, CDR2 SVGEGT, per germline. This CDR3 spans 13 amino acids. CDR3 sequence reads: CASSGQVLYGYTF. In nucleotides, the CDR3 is TGTGCCAGCAGTGGACAGGTCCTCTATGGCTACACCTTC.

CDR3 bases: TGTGCCAGCAGCCGACAGGGATACTATGGCTACACCTTC. Protein sequence: CASSRQGYYGYTF. The rearrangement links TRBV12-3 or TRBV12-4 to TRBJ1-2; 7 bases fit TRBD1. Trimming removed 6 bases from V and 3 bases from J; junction bases left unmatched: 4. The CDR3 loop spans 13 amino acids.